The 30 T cell receptor beta chains given below trace back to one sample, sequenced in a study of T cell responses to AZD1222 COVID-19 vaccine. Sequencing was performed with immunoSEQ multiplex PCR; in TCRdb, only in-frame clones are kept and a portion is missing. The profile covers over 75,000 clones, with roughly nine tenths appearing a single time and over 2% taken by the ten largest. This sample comprised peripheral blood, obtained 28 days after the second AZD1222 dose. Receptors were obtained from an adult who received the AZD1222 COVID-19 vaccine.

The sample holds one count of this clone. V gene TRBV19 combines with J gene TRBJ1-2, with D unclear. The length of the CDR3 is 14 residues. The V end lost 7 bases, the J end lost 10 bases, and 22 bases lay between the germline ends. The V gene's germline CDR1 is LNHDA and CDR2 SQIVND (reference sequence). CDR3 bases: TGTGCCAGTACCCCAAGGCAGATCGTACCCAACTACACCTTC. Translating it yields CASTPRQIVPNYTF.

The chain carries TRBV5-4 and TRBJ2-2, with 8 nucleotides matching TRBD2. In germline, CDR1 is SGHNT, CDR2 YYREEE (reference sequence). V lost 7 bases, J lost 1 base, and 6 bases stayed unmatched. The CDR3 is 15 residues long. CDR3 bases: TGTGCCAGCGGCCGGCTAGCGGGGAACACCGGGGAGCTGTTTTTT. This translates into CASGRLAGNTGELFF.

The rearrangement uses TRBV11-3 and TRBJ1-5; maybe TRBD1 (5 bases). The CDR3 is 18 residues long. Trimming stripped 3 bases from V and 1 base from J, with 19 bases between. CDR1 SGHNT and CDR2 YENEEA come from the germline V gene. The CDR3 loop is CASSFAAGTDMSNQPQHF. The CDR3 bases are TGTGCCAGCAGCTTCGCCGCCGGGACCGACATGAGCAATCAGCCCCAGCATTTT.

This clone was observed once. The V and J genes are TRBV12-3 or TRBV12-4 and TRBJ2-7, with a possible D match to TRBD1 (5 bases). Trimming took off 6 bases at V and 3 bases at J, with 12 bases between the two ends. The CDR3 contains 13 residues. CDR3 loop: CASSLDRVYEQYF. DNA of the CDR3: TGTGCCAGCAGCCTAGACAGAGTCTACGAGCAGTACTTC.

This chain joins TRBV12-5 and TRBJ1-1; no reliable D call. V dropped 5 bases and J dropped 7 bases, with 11 bases sitting between them. CDR1 and CDR2 from the germline V gene are LGHNT and FRNRAP. This CDR3 spans 12 amino acids. The CDR3 region is CASGLLDGEAFF. CDR3 DNA: TGTGCTAGTGGTCTCCTTGACGGTGAAGCTTTCTTT.

V usage is TRBV5-1 and J usage is TRBJ2-3; 12 positions agree with TRBD1. Trimming removed 0 bases from V and 1 base from J; junction bases left unmatched: 3. This CDR3 region has 17 residues. Per the germline V gene, CDR1 is SGHRS and CDR2 is YFSETQ. The CDR3, as DNA: TGCGCCAGCAGCTTGGACAGGGACAGGGGGCGCACAGATACGCAGTATTTT. This encodes CASSLDRDRGRTDTQYF.

The gene calls are TRBV6-5 and TRBJ2-1, with D perhaps TRBD1 (5 bases). Per the germline V gene, CDR1 is MNHEY and CDR2 is SVGAGI. The length of the CDR3 is 14 residues. Trimming cost V 6 bases and J 0 bases, with 9 bases left between them. This CDR3 is CASRPGFSYNEQFF. CDR3 DNA: TGTGCCAGCAGGCCAGGGTTCTCCTACAATGAGCAGTTCTTC.

This clone was observed a single time. The chain uses TRBV13 and TRBJ1-1; D may be TRBD1 (6 bases). From germline, CDR1 is PRHDT and CDR2 FYEKMQ (reference sequence). The CDR3 runs to 15 residues. V lost 0 bases, J lost 3 bases, and 11 bases lay in between. The CDR3 is CASSLGLGGYTEAFF. CDR3 bases: TGTGCCAGCAGCTTAGGCCTAGGGGGGTACACTGAAGCTTTCTTT.

The rearrangement links TRBV5-1 to TRBJ2-2, with unresolved D. This CDR3 comprises 14 residues. The V gene lost 2 bases and the J gene lost 0 bases, with 5 bases spanning the gap. Germline-derived CDR1 and CDR2 are SGHRS and YFSETQ. In DNA, the CDR3 is TGCGCCAGCAGCTTTATAGCGAACACCGGGGAGCTGTTTTTT. Translation gives CASSFIANTGELFF.

The chain is built from TRBV5-1 and TRBJ2-5; TRBD2 matches 11 bases. Unmatched junction bases numbered 7, after V lost 4 bases and J lost 2 bases. Germline values: CDR1 SGHRS, CDR2 YFSETQ. The CDR3 loop spans 16 amino acids. In nucleotides, the CDR3 is TGCGCCAGCAGCGTCGGGACTAGCGGTTTACAAGAGACCCAGTACTTC. As protein: CASSVGTSGLQETQYF.

This clone was recorded a few times. The V and J genes are TRBV7-3 and TRBJ2-3, with 12 bases matching TRBD2. V trimming: 5 bases; J trimming: 4 bases; junction bases outside the gene matches: 7. The V gene's germline CDR1 is SGHTA and CDR2 FQGTGA. The CDR3 runs 16 residues. The CDR3 nucleotides are TGTGCCAGCAGCCCTCAGGCTAGCGGGGGGGCAGATACGCAGTATTTT. It is translated as CASSPQASGGADTQYF.

This clone has a single count. V gene TRBV9 combines with J gene TRBJ2-7; 8 bases match TRBD2. This CDR3 comprises 15 residues. V gave up 6 bases and J gave up 0 bases; unmatched junction bases: 8. The germline V gene encodes CDR1 SGDLS and CDR2 YYNGEE. The CDR3 region is CASIKGSGSSYEQYF. The CDR3, as DNA: TGTGCCAGCATCAAGGGGAGCGGGAGCTCCTACGAGCAGTACTTC.

The chain joins TRBV4-1 to TRBJ2-3; D unresolved. Trimming stripped 0 bases from V and 0 bases from J, with 13 bases between. Germline CDR1 MGHRA, CDR2 YSYEKL. CDR3 length equals 17 residues. The CDR3 loop reads CASSQEWAELSTDTQYF. The CDR3, as DNA: TGCGCCAGCAGCCAAGAGTGGGCAGAATTAAGCACAGATACGCAGTATTTT.

The chain joins TRBV18 to TRBJ2-1, with TRBD2 matching over 10 bases. Trimming cost V 0 bases and J 2 bases; bases outside gene matches: 4. The CDR3 spans 17 residues. CDR1 is KGHSH and CDR2 is LQKENI in the germline V gene. The CDR3 protein is CASSPPRLAGAYNEQFF. CDR3 nucleotide sequence: TGTGCCAGCTCACCACCGCGGCTAGCGGGGGCCTACAATGAGCAGTTCTTC. Looking up the rest from reference TRBV18 and TRBJ2-1 gives the full variable domain: NAGVMQNPRHLVRRRGQEARLRCSPMKGHSHVYWYRQLPEEGLKFMVYLQKENIIDESGMPKERFSAEFPKEGPSILRIQQVVRGDSAAYFCASSPPRLAGAYNEQFFGPGTRLTVL.

The CDR3 sequence is CASSSRDRGQPQHF. CDR3 in DNA: TGTGCCAGCTCATCCCGGGACAGAGGGCAGCCCCAGCATTTT. J is TRBJ1-5 and V is TRBV18, with 7 nucleotides matching TRBD1. The germline V gene has CDR1 KGHSH and CDR2 LQKENI. V lost 5 bases to trimming and J lost 7 bases; unmatched junction nucleotides: 8. There are 14 residues in the CDR3.

This chain connects TRBV27 to TRBJ2-1, with D possibly being TRBD1 or TRBD2 (5 bases each). The V gene lost 0 bases and the J gene lost 7 bases, with 16 bases spanning the gap. The CDR3 contains 16 residues. Germline CDR1 and CDR2: MNHEY and SMNVEV (reference sequence). CDR3 region: CASSLSSWGYGNEQFF. DNA of the CDR3: TGTGCCAGCAGTTTATCTAGCTGGGGGTATGGAAATGAGCAGTTCTTC.

The chain combines TRBV7-9 with TRBJ1-3, with D maybe TRBD1 (5 bases). Germline values: CDR1 SEHNR, CDR2 FQNEAQ (reference sequence). Trimming took 3 bases from V and 0 from J, leaving 9 bases between them. The CDR3 runs to 15 residues. The CDR3 loop reads CASSFDSDSGNTIYF. The CDR3 bases are TGTGCCAGCAGCTTCGACAGCGACTCTGGAAACACCATATATTTT.

The chain joins TRBV27 to TRBJ2-7; D may correspond to TRBD1 or TRBD2 (6 bases each). The CDR3 consists of 17 residues. CDR1 and CDR2 (germline): MNHEY, SMNVEV (reference sequence). The V and J ends lost 4 bases and 4 bases respectively, with 23 bases between them. The CDR3, as DNA: TGTGCCAGCAGTTCATGGGACTTTTTCGGGGACATATACGAGCAGTACTTC. This encodes CASSSWDFFGDIYEQYF.

This chain uses TRBV14 with TRBJ1-1; tentatively, D is TRBD1 (5 bases). Germline V gives CDR1 SGHDN, CDR2 FVKESK. The CDR3 is 12 amino acids. The V gene lost 1 base and the J gene lost 10 bases, with 10 bases spanning the gap. The CDR3 coding sequence is TGTGCCAGCAGCCAAGGCTCGGGGCGAGCTTTCTTT. Amino acids: CASSQGSGRAFF. Using reference TRBV14 and TRBJ1-1 for the parts outside the CDR3, the full variable domain is EAGVTQFPSHSVIEKGQTVTLRCDPISGHDNLYWYRRVMGKEIKFLLHFVKESKQDESGMPNNRFLAERTGGTYSTLKVQPAELEDSGVYFCASSQGSGRAFFGQGTRLTVV.

The gene calls are TRBV5-1 and TRBJ2-3; no firm D call. The germline V gene encodes CDR1 SGHRS and CDR2 YFSETQ. V was shortened by 5 bases and J by 1 base, with 11 bases between the two germline ends. The CDR3 spans 14 residues. In DNA, the CDR3 is TGCGCCAGCAGTCCCAGTATGGGCACAGATACGCAGTATTTT. Translated: CASSPSMGTDTQYF.

V is TRBV19 and J is TRBJ2-5; 11 positions match TRBD2. With 3 bases clipped from V and 1 base from J, the junction kept 4 bases outside the gene matches. CDR3 length equals 16 residues. Per the germline V gene, CDR1 is LNHDA and CDR2 is SQIVND (reference sequence). CDR3 sequence reads: CASSILLAGGQETQYF. CDR3 coding DNA: TGTGCCAGTAGTATTTTGCTAGCGGGAGGCCAAGAGACCCAGTACTTC. The full variable domain, with the rest looked up from reference TRBV19 and TRBJ2-5, is DGGITQSPKYLFRKEGQNVTLSCEQNLNHDAMYWYRQDPGQGLRLIYYSQIVNDFQKGDIAEGYSVSREKKESFPLTVTSAQKNPTAFYLCASSILLAGGQETQYFGPGTRLLVL.

As to this clone: Germline and junction disagree at one end, which may indicate a read error. Written as DNA, the CDR3 is TGTGCCAGCAGTGAAGAGGGGGGAGAGGGGCATGAAAAGCTGTTTTTT. This codes for CASSEEGGEGHEKLFF. This rearrangement joins TRBV6-1 to TRBJ1-4, with D tentatively TRBD1 (6 bases). CDR3 length: 16 residues. Per germline, CDR1 MNHNS and CDR2 SASEGT.

The V and J genes are TRBV7-9 and TRBJ1-1; perhaps TRBD1 as D (6 bases). The CDR3 totals 13 residues. V was trimmed by 6 bases and J by 5 bases, leaving 13 bases between them. Germline CDR1 reads SEHNR; CDR2 reads FQNEAQ (reference sequence). The CDR3 coding sequence is TGTGCCAGCAGGGCAGGGGCTCGGACTGAAGCTTTCTTT. This translates into CASRAGARTEAFF.

In nucleotides, the CDR3 is TGTGCCAGCAGTGAACCCGGAGGGGGCGGGTATGCTGAAGCTTTCTTT. Its protein product is CASSEPGGGGYAEAFF. The chain combines TRBV25-1 with TRBJ1-1, with TRBD1 matching 7 bases. The V segment lost 2 bases and the J segment 6 bases; nucleotides outside the gene matches: 12. Germline V lookup: CDR1 MGHDK, CDR2 SYGVNS. CDR3 length: 16 residues.

The genes are TRBV18 and TRBJ1-5, with 7 nucleotides matching TRBD1. This CDR3 comprises 13 residues. V was pared by 6 bases and J by 5 bases, with 4 bases of the junction left unmatched. Germline V gene sequence: CDR1 KGHSH, CDR2 LQKENI. CDR3 amino acids: CASSPGQDQPQHF. CDR3 coding DNA: TGTGCCAGCTCCCCCGGACAGGATCAGCCCCAGCATTTT.

This clone was detected once. The gene calls are TRBV18 and TRBJ2-7; tentatively, D is TRBD1 (6 bases). The V gene's germline CDR1 is KGHSH and CDR2 LQKENI. This CDR3 comprises 15 residues. Trimming stripped 0 bases from V and 7 bases from J, with 16 bases between. The CDR3 region is CASSPPGQGSGEQYF. The CDR3 region has the DNA TGTGCCAGCTCACCACCGGGACAAGGGAGCGGTGAGCAGTACTTC.

This chain uses TRBV6-5 with TRBJ1-2, with D maybe TRBD1 (5 bases). The germline V and J ends were trimmed by 9 bases and 6 bases, with 14 bases remaining between them. Germline CDR1 and CDR2: MNHEY and SVGAGI. The CDR3 sequence is 12 residues long. The CDR3 DNA reads TGTGCCAGTGCTTGGGGCGTTGATGGCTACACCTTC. It codes for CASAWGVDGYTF.

J is TRBJ2-1 and V is TRBV14, with D possibly TRBD2 on 5 matching bases. Germline V CDR1 and CDR2: SGHDN, FVKESK. V gave up 4 bases and J gave up 3 bases, with 13 bases separating them. This CDR3 has 15 amino acids. CDR3 coding DNA: TGTGCCAGCAGCCCCGGGAATCCGGTCTACAATGAGCAGTTCTTC. Encoded protein: CASSPGNPVYNEQFF.

The CDR3 is CASSQDPGWTASPRGSYEQYF. Here the CDR3 DNA reads TGTGCCAGCAGCCAAGATCCGGGTTGGACGGCCTCTCCTAGGGGTTCCTACGAGCAGTACTTC. The rearrangement joins TRBV3-1 (or the pseudogene TRBV3-2) to TRBJ2-7, with D maybe TRBD1 (5 bases). V was clipped by 0 bases and J by 1 base, with 28 bases between them. CDR3 length: 21 amino acids. The V gene's germline CDR1 is LGHDT and CDR2 YNNKEL (reference sequence).

This clone was seen a single time. The chain uses TRBV11-2 and TRBJ2-7; TRBD1 matches at 9 bases. The V segment lost 2 bases and the J segment 2 bases; nucleotides outside the gene matches: 7. The CDR3 has 16 residues. CDR1 and CDR2 from the germline V gene are SGHAT and FQNNGV. The CDR3 DNA follows: TGTGCCAGCAGCTTAAACCCCGGGACAGGGACCTACGAGCAGTACTTC. This translates into CASSLNPGTGTYEQYF.